The clone carrying this T cell receptor beta chain was detected only once. Its antigen remains unidentified. This sample is drawn from a study of T cell responses to AZD1222 COVID-19 vaccine. V was pared by 7 bases and J by 3 bases, with 3 bases of the junction left unmatched. CDR3 length: 13 amino acids. Measured with immunoSEQ multiplex PCR; TCRdb has only the in-frame clones, and not every one. Found here are 85,000 to 130,000 clones, around 91% of them singletons; the top ten hold around 20%. Whole-study results and caveats: Seropositive status at baseline applied to only 5 or 6 AZD1222 recipients. The sample set comprised mostly white British donors with more females, and clonal diversity was possibly underestimated. Spike-specific TCR breadth and depth both grew after two AZD1222 doses. Spike regions recognized by vaccine-associated CD4 TCRs spanned the protein, led by 160-218 and 743-854.

The input for sequencing was peripheral blood, taken on day 0 of AZD1222 vaccination. The TCR comes from an adult in good health. This rearrangement joins TRBV12-3 or TRBV12-4 to TRBJ1-1, with 9 bases that match TRBD1. The CDR3 protein is CASTWTGDTEAFF. The CDR3 region has the DNA TGTGCCAGCACCTGGACAGGGGACACTGAAGCTTTCTTT.